Reported below is one T cell receptor beta chain. What it binds is unknown. Profiling relied on immunoSEQ multiplex PCR, and the TCRdb table lists in-frame clones only, not all of them. The sample has 90,000 or so clones; under 90% are singletons. The sample is drawn from a study of glioma-infiltrating T cells after dendritic cell vaccination. Across the study: Dendritic cell vaccine was injected intradermally three times, biweekly. Study findings and constraints: Longer survival after dendritic cell vaccination followed higher pretreatment TIL content.

None of the glioblastoma patients had an isocitrate dehydrogenase mutation. The receptor comes from a human donor with glioblastoma. This specimen was blood, taken before dendritic cell vaccination.

CDR3 coding DNA: TGTGCCAGCAGGCCATCTAGCGGGGGGGCTAGGTATACGCAGTATTTT. This encodes CASRPSSGGARYTQYF. V and J are TRBV5-4 and TRBJ2-3, with TRBD2 matching 12 bases. Trimming took 5 bases from V and 7 from J; bases not matched to a gene: 11. CDR1 is SGHNT and CDR2 is YYREEE in the germline V gene (reference sequence). The CDR3 is 16 amino acids.